This T cell receptor beta chain was sequenced during a study of yellow fever vaccine responses in identical twins. TCRdb fed the RT-PCR reads into MiXCR, producing one record per CDR3 protein. There are about 21,000 distinct CDR3 sequences in the sample; 60% to 85% occur only once, and more than 4.5% lies in the top ten. In germline, CDR1 is MGHRA, CDR2 YSYEKL. V was trimmed by 1 base and J by 0 bases, leaving 10 bases between them. The CDR3 loop spans 16 amino acids. This clonotype showed up just a few times. The rearrangement uses TRBV4-1 and TRBJ2-4; D unclear. The TCR sequence derives from a young woman who received the yellow fever vaccine. This specimen consisted of T cells from blood (PBMCs), unsorted or a sorted subset (not recorded which), obtained before or after yellow fever vaccination (not recorded which). This CDR3 is CASSQASILAKNIQYF. The DNA of the CDR3 is TGCGCCAGCAGCCAAGCTTCGATTTTAGCCAAAAACATTCAGTACTTC.